This TCR beta chain comes out of a study of vaccination effects on CD4 cells after COVID-19. Study-level information: Two convalescent patients were sampled 16 days and one week before vaccination.

Antigen-specific CD4+ T cells were first expanded with viral peptide pools by the ViraFEST assay and only then sequenced. Following culture for ten to eleven days, CD4+ T cells were isolated. Sometime from March through December 2020, the person acquired a SARS-CoV-2 infection that PCR confirmed. TCRdb keeps only in-frame clones here, not all; method: immunoSEQ multiplex PCR. The sample shows some 40,000 clones, approximately 70% of them seen only once. This clone occurred a few times. Its antigen is unknown. Trimming took 4 bases from V and 2 from J; bases not matched to a gene: 15. Germline assignment: CDR1 MGHRA and CDR2 YSYEKL. The CDR3 contains 18 residues.

Sample: CD4+ T cells from PBMCs cultured with a peptide pool, taken before COVID-19 vaccination. The chain recombines TRBV4-1 with TRBJ2-5; 8 bases are shared with TRBD2. The origin of this receptor is a human donor who had a prior SARS-CoV-2 infection. The CDR3 is CASSPRWRGGGKQETQYF. In DNA form, the CDR3 reads TGCGCCAGCAGCCCCCGATGGAGAGGCGGGGGGAAACAAGAGACCCAGTACTTC.